Included here is one T cell receptor (beta chain) sequence, with context. Its target is unknown. Participants comprised healthy donors of bone marrow. With 8 bases removed from V and 0 bases from J, the gap between germline ends came to 10 bases. The CDR3 contains 13 residues. From germline, CDR1 is MNHNY and CDR2 SVGAGI (reference sequence). This record comes from a study of cytomegalovirus exposure and HLA in healthy donors. Study-wide findings and caveats: Common viral pathogens seemed, in a later analysis, to connect with several of the most significant clusters. Judged likely to be a sequencing artifact was a cluster of highly shared sequence variants. Evidence from a later analysis indicated that most CMV-associated TCR beta chains looked HLA-restricted.

60 Vbeta and 13 Jbeta primers were used in PCR. Produced via immunoSEQ multiplex PCR; TCRdb's table is partial and in-frame only. The table has 140,000 to 150,000 clones, under 90% seen once; the top ten hold about 5%. The sequencing input was PBMCs. The TCR was taken from a middle-aged man in good health and CMV-seronegative. The V and J genes are TRBV6-6 and TRBJ1-1, with D maybe TRBD1 (5 bases). CDR3 protein: CASGWGMNTEAFF. In DNA, the CDR3 is TGTGCCAGCGGTTGGGGCATGAACACTGAAGCTTTCTTT.